The following is a T cell receptor beta chain sequence with its context. The data were taken from a study of T cell repertoires in cytomegalovirus infection. Germline V gene sequence: CDR1 LNHDA, CDR2 SQIVND (reference sequence). CDR3 length: 17 amino acids. Trimming at V came to 4 bases and at J to 5 bases, leaving 14 bases not matched to a gene. TCRdb ran MiXCR on the reads and lists one entry per CDR3 protein. The sample has approximately 200,000 distinct CDR3 sequences; roughly 30% are singletons. This chain connects TRBV19 to TRBJ1-1, with 9 bases identical to TRBD1. The sequencing input was PBMCs. The clonotype originates from a human donor in good health (CMV status not recorded). Some clones in this sample may be carry-over from other donors' samples. The CDR3, as DNA: TGTGCCAGTAGTACCGTCCCGGGACAGGGACGAGGAACTGAAGCTTTCTTT. As protein: CASSTVPGQGRGTEAFF.